These 20 T cell receptor beta chains were sequenced from one sample in a study of cytotoxic CD8 clonotypes in ibrutinib-treated CLL. Sequenced by immunoSEQ multiplex PCR; TCRdb stores in-frame clones only, minus some. The table shows 270,000 or so clones, with approximately 76% occurring only once. This specimen consisted of PBMCs, obtained at disease progression, from a patient treated with ibrutinib. Every receptor here comes from a human donor with chronic lymphocytic leukemia.

This chain connects TRBV29-1 to TRBJ2-3, with D perhaps matching TRBD1 or TRBD2 (5 bases each). Trimming took off 3 bases at V and 4 bases at J, with 14 bases between the two ends. The CDR3 has 14 amino acids. Germline CDR1 is SQVTM and CDR2 is ANQGSEA. The CDR3, as DNA: TGCAGCGTTGATTTCGGGGCTCGGGCAGATACGCAGTATTTT. Translated, it gives CSVDFGARADTQYF.

The J gene is TRBJ2-5, the V gene TRBV5-1; D is uncertain. The CDR3 extends over 12 amino acids. Trimming took off 1 base at V and 5 bases at J, with 6 bases between the two ends. Germline-derived CDR1 and CDR2 are SGHRS and YFSETQ. CDR3: CASSLIMETQYF. As DNA, the CDR3 is TGCGCCAGCAGCTTGATTATGGAGACCCAGTACTTC.

The chain uses TRBV11-2 and TRBJ2-5; D ambiguous. Per the germline V gene, CDR1 is SGHAT and CDR2 is FQNNGV. Trimming took 4 bases from V and 2 from J, leaving 14 bases between them. The CDR3 is made up of 15 amino acids. The CDR3 sequence is CASSSSRGRQETQYF. The CDR3 nucleotides read TGTGCCAGCAGCTCCTCTAGAGGCCGTCAAGAGACCCAGTACTTC.

J is TRBJ2-3 and V is TRBV5-1; TRBD2 is a possible D gene (6 bases). CDR1 and CDR2 (germline): SGHRS, YFSETQ. The V and J ends lost 3 bases and 2 bases respectively, with 16 bases between them. The CDR3 contains 16 residues. CDR3 in DNA: TGCGCCAGCAGCTGGGGAGGTGGAATTCCCACAGATACGCAGTATTTT. The encoded protein is CASSWGGGIPTDTQYF.

The gene calls are TRBV25-1 and TRBJ1-2; no reliable D call. Deletions cut 4 bases from V and 2 bases from J, with 11 bases between. From germline, CDR1 is MGHDK and CDR2 SYGVNS. The CDR3 runs to 14 residues. The CDR3 sequence is CASSGPEGNYGYTF. The CDR3 nucleotides read TGTGCCAGCAGTGGGCCTGAGGGCAACTATGGCTACACCTTC.

This rearrangement joins TRBV9 to TRBJ1-2; D not certain. Germline-derived CDR1 and CDR2 are SGDLS and YYNGEE. CDR3 size: 13 residues. The ends were cut back, 4 bases at V and 3 bases at J, with 10 bases in the middle. The CDR3 reads CASSFREHYGYTF. The DNA for the CDR3 is TGTGCCAGCAGCTTCCGGGAGCACTATGGCTACACCTTC.

This clone was seen once. The chain recombines TRBV19 with TRBJ2-7; 8 bases align to TRBD1. Germline loops: CDR1 LNHDA, CDR2 SQIVND (reference sequence). The CDR3 loop spans 16 amino acids. The V and J ends lost 5 bases and 2 bases, in that order; junction bases with no gene match: 11. The CDR3 protein is CASSPIGGTGTYEQYF. In DNA form, the CDR3 reads TGTGCCAGTAGTCCCATAGGGGGGACAGGTACCTACGAGCAGTACTTC. Together with reference TRBV19 and TRBJ2-7, the CDR3 gives the full variable domain: DGGITQSPKYLFRKEGQNVTLSCEQNLNHDAMYWYRQDPGQGLRLIYYSQIVNDFQKGDIAEGYSVSREKKESFPLTVTSAQKNPTAFYLCASSPIGGTGTYEQYFGPGTRLTVT.

The genes are TRBV6-4 and TRBJ2-3; no reliable D call. The V gene's germline CDR1 is MRHNA and CDR2 SNTAGT. This CDR3 region has 13 residues. V lost 0 bases, J lost 6 bases, and 7 bases lay in between. CDR3 DNA sequence: TGTGCCAGCAGTGACTCGGTTGGCGATACGCAGTATTTT. Translating gives CASSDSVGDTQYF.

The V and J genes are TRBV18 and TRBJ1-1; 10 positions match TRBD1. The J segment lost 0 bases and the V segment lost 3 bases, leaving 1 base of the junction unmatched. The length of the CDR3 is 15 residues. The germline CDR1 and CDR2 sequences are KGHSH and LQKENI. In DNA, the CDR3 is TGTGCCAGCTCACCGGGACAGGGGATGAACACTGAAGCTTTCTTT. It codes for CASSPGQGMNTEAFF.

CDR3 residues: CASSLLTGGLYYEQYF. DNA of the CDR3: TGTGCCAGCAGCTTACTGACAGGGGGACTGTATTACGAGCAGTACTTC. The chain joins TRBV7-9 to TRBJ2-7; 9 positions agree with TRBD1. The ends lost 2 bases at V and 4 bases at J; junction bases unmatched: 9. The CDR3 extends over 16 amino acids. The germline CDR1 and CDR2 sequences are SEHNR and FQNEAQ (reference sequence).

The chain carries TRBV18 and TRBJ2-1, with D uncertain. CDR3 length: 12 amino acids. Trimming took 6 bases from V and 15 from J, leaving 18 bases between them. Per the germline V gene, CDR1 is KGHSH and CDR2 is LQKENI. The CDR3 sequence: CASSPTGHHGFF. The CDR3 DNA reads TGTGCCAGCTCCCCAACCGGGCACCATGGGTTCTTC.

This clone was seen more than once but under ten times. The chain joins TRBV7-8 to TRBJ2-7; no clear D gene. This CDR3 spans 12 amino acids. Trimming took 3 bases from V and 4 from J, leaving 7 bases between them. Germline V gene data show CDR1 as SGHVS and CDR2 as FQNEAQ. CDR3 nucleotide sequence: TGTGCCAGCAGCTTTGGAGATTACGAGCAGTACTTC. Translating gives CASSFGDYEQYF.

For the CDR3, the DNA is TGTGCCAGTAGTGTCTCTACGGGACCCGGCACTGGGGCCAACGTCCTGACTTTC. Amino acid sequence: CASSVSTGPGTGANVLTF. The rearrangement joins TRBV19 to TRBJ2-6; D possibly uses TRBD1 or TRBD2 (5 bases each). The V and J ends lost 5 bases and 2 bases respectively, with 19 bases between them. Germline V gene data show CDR1 as LNHDA and CDR2 as SQIVND (reference sequence). The CDR3 consists of 18 residues.

The V and J genes are TRBV15 and TRBJ1-3; possible D gene TRBD1, 6 bases. Trimming took off 9 bases at V and 0 bases at J, with 15 bases between the two ends. Germline V gene data show CDR1 as LNHNV and CDR2 as YYDKDF (reference sequence). The CDR3 consists of 15 residues. The DNA for the CDR3 is TGTGCCACTGAACAGGGCGCCGGCTCTGGAAACACCATATATTTT. It codes for CATEQGAGSGNTIYF.

The chain links TRBV28 to TRBJ2-5; D unresolved. Trimming shortened V by 5 bases and J by 1 base, and 14 bases separated the two germline ends. The germline V gene has CDR1 MDHEN and CDR2 SYDVKM. The CDR3 sequence is 15 residues long. The CDR3 reads CASSPLGAPQETQYF. Here the CDR3 DNA reads TGTGCCAGCAGTCCATTGGGCGCCCCCCAAGAGACCCAGTACTTC.

V gene TRBV7-2 combines with J gene TRBJ2-3; D is undetermined. The length of the CDR3 is 18 residues. Trimming stripped 4 bases from V and 2 bases from J, with 22 bases between. Per germline, CDR1 SGHTA and CDR2 FQGNSA. The CDR3: CASSSNGQRAPPTDTQYF. CDR3 DNA sequence: TGTGCCAGCAGCTCTAATGGGCAAAGGGCTCCACCCACAGATACGCAGTATTTT.

This chain joins TRBV29-1 and TRBJ2-5; TRBD1 aligns across 8 bases. Germline V gene sequence: CDR1 SQVTM, CDR2 ANQGSEA. Trimming at V came to 7 bases and at J to 0 bases, leaving 10 bases not matched to a gene. The length of the CDR3 is 15 residues. The CDR3 protein is CSARGQGFYQETQYF. The CDR3 DNA reads TGCAGCGCCCGCGGACAGGGATTTTACCAAGAGACCCAGTACTTC.

V usage is TRBV27 and J usage is TRBJ2-2; D is uncertain. The length of the CDR3 is 12 residues. The germline CDR1 and CDR2 sequences are MNHEY and SMNVEV (reference sequence). V shed 6 bases and J shed 4 bases, with 6 bases lying between them. As DNA, the CDR3 is TGTGCCAGCAGATGGAGCACCGGGGAGCTGTTTTTT. Its translation: CASRWSTGELFF.

This rearrangement joins TRBV28 to TRBJ2-5; D is uncertain. V shed 5 bases and J shed 4 bases, with 17 bases lying between them. The CDR3 is 15 residues long. Germline CDR1 and CDR2: MDHEN and SYDVKM. CDR3 bases: TGTGCCAGCAGTACCCCGAGGCCGGGCGGAGAGACCCAGTACTTC. Translating it yields CASSTPRPGGETQYF.

The chain couples TRBV29-1 to TRBJ1-1; D gene ambiguous. Deletions cut 4 bases from V and 1 base from J, with 7 bases between. The CDR3 contains 12 residues. Germline V gives CDR1 SQVTM, CDR2 ANQGSEA. CDR3 nucleotide sequence: TGCAGCGTTGTTGACGGGAACACTGAAGCTTTCTTT. It yields the protein CSVVDGNTEAFF. Full variable domain (rest looked up from reference TRBV29-1 and TRBJ1-1): SAVISQKPSRDICQRGTSLTIQCQVDSQVTMMFWYRQQPGQSLTLIATANQGSEATYESGFVIDKFPISRPNLTFSTLTVSNMSPEDSSIYLCSVVDGNTEAFFGQGTRLTVV.